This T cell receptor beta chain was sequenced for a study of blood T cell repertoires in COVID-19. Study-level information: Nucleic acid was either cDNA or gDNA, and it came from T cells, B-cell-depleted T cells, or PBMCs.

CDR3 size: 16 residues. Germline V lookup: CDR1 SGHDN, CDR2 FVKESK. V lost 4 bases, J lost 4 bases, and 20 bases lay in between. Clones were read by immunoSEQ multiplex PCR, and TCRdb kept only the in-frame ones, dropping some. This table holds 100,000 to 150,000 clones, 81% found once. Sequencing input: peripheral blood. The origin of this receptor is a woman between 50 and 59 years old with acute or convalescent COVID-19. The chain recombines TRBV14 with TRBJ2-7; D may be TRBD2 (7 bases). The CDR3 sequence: CASSLRRGRASYEQYF. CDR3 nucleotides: TGTGCCAGCAGCCTCCGGAGGGGGAGGGCCTCTTACGAGCAGTACTTC.